This is a list of T cell receptor beta chains from one sample in a study of blood T cells in healthy people across ages. TCRdb processed the 5' RACE reads anew with MiXCR; each CDR3 protein has one entry. In the table there are 540,000 or so distinct CDR3 sequences, approximately 25% of which are singletons. The sample was also reused in another study, on T cells of mothers and their children.

The material sequenced was blood. The receptor set was obtained from a boy aged 5 to 17 in good health. Both conserved end residues are part of each CDR3. Some rows mark clone size as missing; the rest say once, few, many or name a class of expanded clone.

J gene,V gene,clone size,CDR3 protein
NA,TRBV4-3,NA,CASSLLRAGDRREQFF
TRBJ2-7,TRBV9,NA,CASSGGASYEQYF
TRBJ2-2,TRBV18,NA,CASSPLTSYTGELFF
TRBJ2-3,TRBV4-3,NA,CASSQDKSRVVDTQYF
TRBJ1-2,TRBV28,NA,CASIETRGEGYTF
TRBJ2-2,TRBV4-2,NA,CASSQEVAGVTGELFF
TRBJ1-5,TRBV2,few,CASRNEAGLNQPQHF
TRBJ2-5,TRBV29-1,NA,CSTKQRQGGETQYF
TRBJ1-1,TRBV28,few,CASSLRGKGFF
TRBJ1-6,TRBV27,few,CASSLWTGSNSPLHF
NA,TRBV7-7,few,CASSLGPGLSSYEQYF
NA,TRBV28,NA,CASSLGQEIYEQYF
TRBJ2-3,TRBV4-3,NA,CASSQGTSDTQYF
NA,TRBV11-2,few,CASSSDNHNGQFF
TRBJ2-1,TRBV11-2,few,CASSSRTGMGNEQFF
TRBJ2-7,TRBV12-3/TRBV12-4,NA,CASSFSGGGSGEQYF
TRBJ1-1,TRBV4-1,NA,CASSPYPGTRNTEAFF
TRBJ1-4,TRBV7-2,NA,CASSRMQGGSEKLFF
TRBJ2-1,TRBV6-5,NA,CASSPLGTANEQFF
TRBJ1-4,TRBV5-6,few,CASSSRVDEKLFF
TRBJ2-2,TRBV6-5,NA,CASSYLWGGNTGELFF
TRBJ2-3,TRBV12-5,NA,CASGQPRTDEPSTDTQYF
TRBJ2-5,TRBV4-3,NA,CASSQDPRLAGGQETQYF
TRBJ1-1,TRBV29-1,few,CSVELPGADTEAFF
TRBJ2-1,TRBV12-3/TRBV12-4,few,CASSSPRASGYNEQFF
TRBJ2-5,TRBV20-1,many,CSARDPWRRGGPGETQYF
TRBJ2-7,TRBV5-1,NA,CASSLDGTGLISYEQYF
TRBJ1-1,TRBV7-8,NA,CASSPRRGSNTEAFF
TRBJ2-5,TRBV15,NA,CATSRDRGKGGETQYF